These 10 T cell receptor beta chains came from one sample sequenced in a study of T cells in Graves' hyperthyroidism and ophthalmopathy. Researchers took RNA transcripts and amplified the TCR beta CDR3 regions from them. An initial round of RT-PCR targeting the TCR CDR3 relied on the HTBI primer set. TCRdb called the multiplex PCR reads again in MiXCR, with one record for every CDR3 protein. The data contain more than 650,000 distinct CDR3 sequences, around 15% of them seen just once; the ten biggest clones take up roughly 10%. What was sequenced was blood. The receptors here all came from a woman aged 18-30 years with Graves' hyperthyroidism.

This clonotype was observed a handful of times. This chain joins TRBV28 and TRBJ1-5; TRBD1 aligns across 8 bases. Trimming took 2 bases from V and 3 from J; bases not matched to a gene: 9. The CDR3 has 17 residues. Germline V gene sequence: CDR1 MDHEN, CDR2 SYDVKM. The CDR3 DNA reads TGTGCCAGCAGTTTAGCGAGACAGGGGTCCCTCAATCAGCCCCAGCATTTT. Translated, it gives CASSLARQGSLNQPQHF.

This clonotype was detected many times. The V and J genes are TRBV7-2 and TRBJ2-7, with 8 bases lining up with TRBD1. The CDR3 runs 15 residues. V lost 2 bases to trimming and J lost 5 bases; unmatched junction nucleotides: 8. The V gene's germline CDR1 is SGHTA and CDR2 FQGNSA. CDR3 nucleotide sequence: TGTGCCAGCAGCTTACCCTGGACAGGGTTCAACGAGCAGTACTTC. This codes for CASSLPWTGFNEQYF.

The chain links TRBV19 to TRBJ1-1, with unresolved D. Germline V gives CDR1 LNHDA, CDR2 SQIVND (reference sequence). There are 16 residues in the CDR3. V gave up 3 bases and J gave up 1 base, with 15 bases separating them. CDR3 DNA: TGTGCCAGTAGTATGCCCGGACTTACTTCGAACACTGAAGCTTTCTTT. This encodes CASSMPGLTSNTEAFF.

The rearrangement links TRBV5-5 to TRBJ2-7, with TRBD2 matching over 9 bases. CDR1 is SGHKS, CDR2 YYEKEE, per germline (reference sequence). J was trimmed by 6 bases and V by 0 bases; bases with no gene match: 10. CDR3 length: 16 amino acids. DNA of the CDR3: TGTGCCAGCAGCTTGGCCCCTGCGGGAGGGCCCGGCGAGCAGTACTTC. Amino acids: CASSLAPAGGPGEQYF.

This clonotype was seen repeatedly, ten times or more. The V gene is TRBV30, the J gene TRBJ2-2; D gene uncertain. V was shortened by 0 bases and J by 0 bases, with 8 bases between the two germline ends. The CDR3 spans 15 residues. The germline CDR1 and CDR2 sequences are GTSNPN and SVGIG (reference sequence). DNA for the CDR3: TGTGCCTGGAGTGTACTCGGAGCGAACACCGGGGAGCTGTTTTTT. It encodes CAWSVLGANTGELFF.

This clonotype was seen more than once but under ten times. V is TRBV4-2 and J is TRBJ1-4; TRBD1 matches 7 bases. CDR1 is LGHNA and CDR2 is YNFKEQ in the germline V gene. With V trimmed by 0 bases and J by 5 bases, 3 bases remained unmatched. CDR3 length equals 15 residues. The CDR3 protein is CASSQDLQGNEKLFF. CDR3 DNA: TGTGCCAGCAGCCAAGATCTACAGGGGAATGAAAAACTGTTTTTT.

The gene calls are TRBV3-1 and TRBJ1-1, with unresolved D. The V gene's germline CDR1 is LGHDT and CDR2 YNNKEL (reference sequence). Trimming removed 0 bases at V and 1 base at J, with 6 bases between. CDR3 length: 14 amino acids. CDR3 sequence: CASSQELQNTEAFF. The CDR3 DNA sequence: TGTGCCAGCAGCCAAGAACTACAGAACACTGAAGCTTTCTTT.

This chain connects TRBV10-3 to TRBJ2-7; TRBD2 agrees at 11 bases. Germline V gives CDR1 ENHRY, CDR2 SYGVKD. The CDR3 extends over 15 amino acids. J gave up 4 bases and V 11 bases, and 13 bases lay outside the gene matches. The CDR3 DNA follows: TGTGCCGCCGAGAGTCCTCCTAGCGGGAGGTACGAGCAGTACTTC. This encodes CAAESPPSGRYEQYF.

This clonotype has a handful of counts. This rearrangement joins TRBV18 to TRBJ2-7; the D call may be TRBD1 or TRBD2 (5 bases each). The CDR3 is 13 residues long. Germline V gene lookup returns CDR1 KGHSH and CDR2 LQKENI. Trimming cost V 4 bases and J 5 bases, with 12 bases left between them. This chain's CDR3 is CASSRGVEDEQYF. The CDR3 DNA reads TGTGCCAGCTCACGGGGCGTGGAGGACGAGCAGTACTTC. The whole variable domain, filled in from reference TRBV18 and TRBJ2-7, reads NAGVMQNPRHLVRRRGQEARLRCSPMKGHSHVYWYRQLPEEGLKFMVYLQKENIIDESGMPKERFSAEFPKEGPSILRIQQVVRGDSAAYFCASSRGVEDEQYFGPGTRLTVT.

Ten or more counts support this clonotype. V usage is TRBV28 and J usage is TRBJ2-7; TRBD2 is a possible D gene (5 bases). CDR1 is MDHEN, CDR2 SYDVKM, per germline. This CDR3 has 11 amino acids. The ends were cut back, 10 bases at V and 6 bases at J, with 13 bases in the middle. CDR3 DNA: TGTGCCACCACAGCGGCCCGCGAGCAGTACTTC. Protein product: CATTAAREQYF.